These 14 T cell receptor beta chains share one sample of origin, sequenced in a study of beta chain features in type 1 diabetes (dated by TCRdb to the late 2010s). Summary of the overall study and its limitations: In all four CD4+ subsets, TCRB CDR3 length was moderately but significantly shorter in type 1 diabetes patients.

Their antigen targets remain unknown. Library construction relied on the immunoSEQ multiplex PCR assay. All of the isolated RNA was reverse transcribed with the High Capacity cDNA Reverse Transcription Kit, so expressed TCRB transcripts were sequenced. TCRdb re-hosts the immuneACCESS table, in-frame sequences only. Its copies lack some clones; in the studies checked, an unresolved V gene accounts for under half of them, and the cause for the rest is not known. The sample yields nearly 700,000 clones; around an eighth were counted once. Around 0.022% of the sample is taken by the ten largest. Sequenced input: naive CD4+ T cells from blood. The cell subset or site label here, explained by the study, means: true naive CD4+ T cells. The source is a man younger than 35 with type 1 diabetes.

The chain uses TRBV14 and TRBJ1-1; possible D gene TRBD1, 5 bases. In germline, CDR1 is SGHDN, CDR2 FVKESK. Trimming took 1 base from V and 4 from J, leaving 10 bases between them. This CDR3 comprises 14 residues. The CDR3, as DNA: TGTGCCAGCAGCCAAGTTCCCAGGGTCACTGAAGCTTTCTTT. Protein: CASSQVPRVTEAFF.

This clone was detected a few times. This chain uses TRBV28 with TRBJ1-5, with D unclear. The CDR3 covers 12 residues. The germline CDR1 and CDR2 sequences are MDHEN and SYDVKM. The V and J ends lost 6 bases and 9 bases respectively, with 12 bases between them. The CDR3 loop reads CASRASGLPQHF. CDR3 coding DNA: TGTGCCAGCAGGGCATCAGGTCTGCCCCAGCATTTT.

The V and J genes are TRBV15 and TRBJ2-1; TRBD1 might be the D (6 bases). The V and J ends lost 0 bases and 5 bases respectively, with 14 bases between them. The CDR3 spans 16 residues. Per the germline V gene, CDR1 is LNHNV and CDR2 is YYDKDF (reference sequence). CDR3 nucleotide sequence: TGTGCCACCAGCAGAGATCCGGCAGGGGCCGACAATGAGCAGTTCTTC. Translating it yields CATSRDPAGADNEQFF. Variable domain in full (rest from reference TRBV15 and TRBJ2-1): DAMVIQNPRYQVTQFGKPVTLSCSQTLNHNVMYWYQQKSSQAPKLLFHYYDKDFNNEADTPDNFQSRRPNTSFCFLDIRSPGLGDTAMYLCATSRDPAGADNEQFFGPGTRLTVL.

The CDR3 region is CAWSNQGLKQYF. The CDR3 nucleotides read TGTGCCTGGAGCAATCAGGGTCTCAAGCAGTACTTC. This chain connects TRBV30 to TRBJ2-7, with TRBD1 as a possible D gene (5 bases). This CDR3 has 12 amino acids. Trimming shortened V by 3 bases and J by 8 bases, and 14 bases separated the two germline ends. The germline V gene has CDR1 GTSNPN and CDR2 SVGIG (reference sequence).

This clone came up a few times. CDR3 region: CASSGTGGPYNEQFF. In DNA form, the CDR3 reads TGTGCCAGCAGTGGGACAGGGGGCCCGTACAATGAGCAGTTCTTC. The chain employs TRBV28 and TRBJ2-1, with 12 bases fitting TRBD1. CDR3 length: 15 amino acids. The V and J ends lost 5 bases and 4 bases, in that order; junction bases with no gene match: 3. The V gene's germline CDR1 is MDHEN and CDR2 SYDVKM.

The J gene is TRBJ2-3, the V gene TRBV19; D might be TRBD1 (5 bases). V gave up 3 bases and J gave up 6 bases, with 13 bases separating them. From germline, CDR1 is LNHDA and CDR2 SQIVND (reference sequence). This CDR3 comprises 14 residues. Here the CDR3 reads CASSISQSGDTQYF. The CDR3 coding sequence is TGTGCCAGTAGTATCAGTCAGTCAGGGGATACGCAGTATTTT.

This clone turned up a few times. The chain couples TRBV5-1 to TRBJ2-3; D is uncertain. The V gene's germline CDR1 is SGHRS and CDR2 YFSETQ. This CDR3 has 11 amino acids. V was clipped by 2 bases and J by 8 bases, with 6 bases between them. The CDR3 region has the DNA TGCGCCAGCAGCTTCACCACTACGCAGTATTTT. Translating it yields CASSFTTTQYF.

V and J are TRBV7-9 and TRBJ1-1; possibly TRBD1 for D (6 bases). V was pared by 5 bases and J by 11 bases, with 15 bases between. This CDR3 spans 12 amino acids. The germline V gene has CDR1 SEHNR and CDR2 FQNEAQ (reference sequence). The CDR3 DNA follows: TGTGCCAGCAGCAGGGGGGAACAGAGCGCTTTCTTT. Amino acid sequence: CASSRGEQSAFF.

This clone was found a few times. The same CDR3 is also encoded by other DNA sequences in this sample. The rearrangement links TRBV10-3 to TRBJ1-1; D is possibly TRBD1 (5 bases). This CDR3 has 13 amino acids. Germline V gene data show CDR1 as ENHRY and CDR2 as SYGVKD. Trimming cost V 3 bases and J 4 bases, with 9 bases left between them. The CDR3 DNA is TGTGCCATCAGTGATAGGGGTGGCACTGAAGCTTTCTTT. It is translated as CAISDRGGTEAFF.

This clone was detected a few times. This sample also contains other DNA sequences that code for the same CDR3. For the CDR3, the DNA is TGCGCCAGCAGCCGTACAGGGGACCACGAGCAGTACTTC. The encoded protein is CASSRTGDHEQYF. The V and J genes are TRBV5-1 and TRBJ2-7, with 7 bases fitting TRBD1. The V gene's germline CDR1 is SGHRS and CDR2 YFSETQ. The CDR3 is 13 amino acids. V shed 4 bases, J shed 5 bases, and the junction held 6 bases outside the gene matches.

This clone showed up just a few times. At the DNA level, this CDR3 is encoded by other sequences in the same sample as well. The genes are TRBV7-2 and TRBJ2-5, with D possibly matching TRBD1 (6 bases). Germline V gene lookup returns CDR1 SGHTA and CDR2 FQGNSA. The CDR3 has 14 residues. The V end lost 1 base, the J end lost 2 bases, and 8 bases lay between the germline ends. CDR3 protein: CASSLDRAQETQYF. CDR3 bases: TGTGCCAGCAGCTTAGACAGGGCACAAGAGACCCAGTACTTC.

This clone was counted only a few times. The V and J genes are TRBV7-2 and TRBJ1-5, with a tentative D call TRBD1 (6 bases). The CDR3 is 13 residues long. V lost 5 bases, J lost 7 bases, and 12 bases lay in between. Looked up from germline, CDR1 is SGHTA and CDR2 is FQGNSA. CDR3 loop: CASSTGNGQPQHF. The DNA for the CDR3 is TGTGCCAGCAGCACAGGGAACGGGCAGCCCCAGCATTTT.

The chain is built from TRBV5-6 and TRBJ2-5, with 9 bases fitting TRBD1. The J call may not be correct, given that the DNA end is closer to TRBJ2-7. The CDR3 has 13 amino acids. CDR1 and CDR2 (germline): SGHDT, YYEEEE. Here the CDR3 DNA reads TGTGCCAGCAATAGACAGGGGGCCTACGAGCAGTACTTC. This translates into CASNRQGAYEQYF.

This clone has just a few counts. This sequence joins TRBV29-1 and TRBJ2-5, with D unclear. This CDR3 is built from 12 residues. Trimming took off 4 bases at V and 5 bases at J, with 11 bases between the two ends. Germline CDR1 reads SQVTM; CDR2 reads ANQGSEA. DNA of the CDR3: TGCAGCGTTGGTAAACATGAGGAGACCCAGTACTTC. Amino acid sequence: CSVGKHEETQYF.